Ten or more counts support the clone carrying this TCR beta chain. The antigen is undetermined. The data were obtained in a study of early T cells in non-severe SARS-CoV-2 infection. Study overall: Unsorted whole blood bulk RNA was sequenced, with unpaired chains.

Unique molecular identifiers (one per individual cDNA molecule) were attached. TCRdb itself ran the 5' RACE reads through MiXCR, one entry per CDR3 protein. Found here are some 96,000 distinct CDR3 sequences, under 15% of them singletons; the top ten hold 2% to 2.5%. The CDR3 runs to 14 residues. Germline trimming cut 2 bases from V and 3 bases from J; bases unmatched to any gene: 3. The germline gives CDR1 SGDLS, CDR2 YYNGEE. Findings of the study overall: Matching with VDJdb favored anti-spike CD8 responses (missing private and CD4 specificities).

This TCR was recovered from an adult who was a healthcare worker with PCR-confirmed SARS-CoV-2 infection or an uninfected control (not recorded which). The sample consisted of whole blood. V is TRBV9 and J is TRBJ2-7, with TRBD2 matching 9 bases. CDR3 nucleotide sequence: TGTGCCAGCAGCGTGGCTAGCGGGGACTACGAGCAGTACTTC. This encodes CASSVASGDYEQYF.